This TCR beta chain was identified in a study of blood T cells in healthy people across ages. Next came a second PCR, run for about 6 to 12 cycles, which used a sample-barcoded 5' primer along with a J-beta primer mix. Researchers report that a template-switch adaptor with 12 random nucleotides tagged each cDNA molecule. TCRdb analysed the 5' RACE reads with MiXCR anew, one entry per CDR3 protein. Of approximately 320,000 distinct CDR3 sequences in the sample, around 29% were seen once. Those donating, healthy Caucasian individuals from Russia, were aged about 6 to 100. The sequenced sample consisted of blood. This TCR derives from a woman between 65 and 79 years old in good health.

The CDR3 nucleotides read TGCGCCAGCAGTGACGGTACAGGGGCCTACAATGAGCAGTTCTTC. This translates into CASSDGTGAYNEQFF. The chain uses TRBV5-1 and TRBJ2-1; 7 bases are shared with TRBD1. Germline CDR1 is SGHRS and CDR2 is YFSETQ. The CDR3 has 15 amino acids. Trimming cost V 5 bases and J 2 bases; bases outside gene matches: 7.